The entry below gives a single T cell receptor (beta chain) sequence along with its context. This specimen belongs to a study of blood T cell repertoires in COVID-19. Study as a whole: The samples span acute and convalescent COVID-19 from the United States, Italy and Spain.

Method: immunoSEQ multiplex PCR; TCRdb's copy keeps in-frame clones and lacks some. The repertoire has approximately 210,000 clones, about 95% of them found once; the top ten carry 0.76%. The CDR3 runs to 17 residues. The V gene lost 1 base and the J gene lost 1 base, with 15 bases spanning the gap. Looked up from germline, CDR1 is SGHRS and CDR2 is YFSETQ. The sequence derives from a man younger than 45 with COVID-19, enrolled during active disease. Sequenced input: peripheral blood. The genes are TRBV5-1 and TRBJ2-4; tentative D call: TRBD2 (5 bases). The CDR3 protein is CASSLLGPGSAKNIQYF. The CDR3 nucleotides are TGCGCCAGCAGCTTGTTGGGCCCGGGAAGTGCCAAAAACATTCAGTACTTC.